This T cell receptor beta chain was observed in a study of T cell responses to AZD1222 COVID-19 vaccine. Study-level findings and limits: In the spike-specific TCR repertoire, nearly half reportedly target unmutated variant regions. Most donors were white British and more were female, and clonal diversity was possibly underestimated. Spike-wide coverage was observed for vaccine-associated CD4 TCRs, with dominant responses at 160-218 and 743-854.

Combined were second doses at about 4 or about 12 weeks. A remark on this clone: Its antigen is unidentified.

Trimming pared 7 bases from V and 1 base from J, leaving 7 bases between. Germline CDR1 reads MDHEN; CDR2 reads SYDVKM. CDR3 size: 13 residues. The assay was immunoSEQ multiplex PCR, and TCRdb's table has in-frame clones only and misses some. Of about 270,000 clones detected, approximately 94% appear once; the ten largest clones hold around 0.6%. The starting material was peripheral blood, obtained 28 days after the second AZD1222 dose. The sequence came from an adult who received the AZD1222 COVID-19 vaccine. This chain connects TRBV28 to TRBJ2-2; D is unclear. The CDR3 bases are TGTGCCAGCATAGTGGAGAACACCGGGGAGCTGTTTTTT. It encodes CASIVENTGELFF. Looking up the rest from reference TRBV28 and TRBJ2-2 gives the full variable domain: DVKVTQSSRYLVKRTGEKVFLECVQDMDHENMFWYRQDPGLGLRLIYFSYDVKMKEKGDIPEGYSVSREKKERFSLILESASTNQTSMYLCASIVENTGELFFGEGSRLTVL.